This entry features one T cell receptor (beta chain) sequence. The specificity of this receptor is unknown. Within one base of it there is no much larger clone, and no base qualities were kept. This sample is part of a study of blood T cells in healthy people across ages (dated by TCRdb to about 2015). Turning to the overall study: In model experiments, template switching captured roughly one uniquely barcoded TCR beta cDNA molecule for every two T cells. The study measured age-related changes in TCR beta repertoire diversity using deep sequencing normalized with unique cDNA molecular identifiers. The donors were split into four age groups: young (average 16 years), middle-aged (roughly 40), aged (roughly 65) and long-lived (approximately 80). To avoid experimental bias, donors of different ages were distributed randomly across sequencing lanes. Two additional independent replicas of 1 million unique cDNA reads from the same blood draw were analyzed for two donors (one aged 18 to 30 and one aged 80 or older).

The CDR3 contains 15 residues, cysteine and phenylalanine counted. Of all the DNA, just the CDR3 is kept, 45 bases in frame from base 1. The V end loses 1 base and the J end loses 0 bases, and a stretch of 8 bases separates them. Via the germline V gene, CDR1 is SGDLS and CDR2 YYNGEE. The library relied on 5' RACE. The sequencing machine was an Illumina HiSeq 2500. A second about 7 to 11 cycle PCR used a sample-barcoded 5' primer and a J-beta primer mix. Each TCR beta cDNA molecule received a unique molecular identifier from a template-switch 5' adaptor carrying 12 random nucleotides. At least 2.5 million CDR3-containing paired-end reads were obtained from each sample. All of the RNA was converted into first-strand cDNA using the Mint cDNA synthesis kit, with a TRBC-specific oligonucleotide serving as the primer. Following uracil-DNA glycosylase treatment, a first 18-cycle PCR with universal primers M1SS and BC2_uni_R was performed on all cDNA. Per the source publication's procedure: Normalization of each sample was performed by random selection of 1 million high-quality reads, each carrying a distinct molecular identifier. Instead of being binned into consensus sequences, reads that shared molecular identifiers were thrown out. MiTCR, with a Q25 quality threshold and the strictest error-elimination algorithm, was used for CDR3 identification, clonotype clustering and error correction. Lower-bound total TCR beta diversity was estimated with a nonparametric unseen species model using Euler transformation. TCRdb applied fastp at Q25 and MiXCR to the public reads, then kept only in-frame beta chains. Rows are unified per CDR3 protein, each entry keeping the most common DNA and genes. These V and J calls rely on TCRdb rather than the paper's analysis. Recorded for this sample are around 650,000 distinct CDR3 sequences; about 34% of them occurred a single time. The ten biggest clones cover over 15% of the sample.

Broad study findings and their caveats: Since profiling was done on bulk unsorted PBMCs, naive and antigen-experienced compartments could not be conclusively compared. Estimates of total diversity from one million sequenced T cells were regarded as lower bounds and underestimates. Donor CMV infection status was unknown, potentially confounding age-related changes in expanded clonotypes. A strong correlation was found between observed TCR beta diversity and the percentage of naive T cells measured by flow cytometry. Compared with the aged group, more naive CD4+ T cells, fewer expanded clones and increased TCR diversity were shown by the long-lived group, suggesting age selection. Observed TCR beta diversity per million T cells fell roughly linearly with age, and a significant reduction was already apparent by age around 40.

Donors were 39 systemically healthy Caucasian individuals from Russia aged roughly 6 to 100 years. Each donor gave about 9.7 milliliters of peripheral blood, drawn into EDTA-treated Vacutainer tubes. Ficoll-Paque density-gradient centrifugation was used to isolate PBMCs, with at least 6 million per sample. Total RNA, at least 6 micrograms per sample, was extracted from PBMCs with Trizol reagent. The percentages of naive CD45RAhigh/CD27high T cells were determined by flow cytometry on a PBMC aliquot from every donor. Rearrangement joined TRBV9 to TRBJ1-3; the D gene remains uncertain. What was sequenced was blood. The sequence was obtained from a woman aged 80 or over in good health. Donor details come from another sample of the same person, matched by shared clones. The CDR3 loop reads CASSVYGSSGNTIYF. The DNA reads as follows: TGTGCCAGCAGCGTATACGGCAGCTCTGGAAACACCATATATTTT.